Below, one T cell receptor (beta chain) is given with its context. These data originate in a study of blood T cells in healthy people across ages. The overall study: T cells yielded about one barcoded beta molecule per two cells through template switching.

CDR3 length equals 14 residues. Trimming shortened V by 5 bases and J by 4 bases, and 14 bases separated the two germline ends. Germline CDR1 is SGHAT and CDR2 is FQNNGV. A sample-barcoded 5' primer and a J-beta primer mix were used in a second PCR of roughly 7 to 11 cycles. Each CDR3 protein gets one entry after TCRdb re-called the 5' RACE reads with MiXCR. The repertoire holds nearly 800,000 distinct CDR3 sequences, with about 25% as singletons. The sample was also linked to a second study, of T cells of mothers and their children. From that report: Extracted RNA, in its entirety, went into cDNA synthesis at around 1.5 ug per 15 ul.

Sequencing was carried out using blood. The receptor was derived from a boy aged 5-17 years in good health. This sequence joins TRBV11-2 and TRBJ1-1, with unresolved D. The DNA for the CDR3 is TGTGCCAGCAGCCGATTCCCGGCGACCACTGAAGCTTTCTTT. Translating gives CASSRFPATTEAFF.